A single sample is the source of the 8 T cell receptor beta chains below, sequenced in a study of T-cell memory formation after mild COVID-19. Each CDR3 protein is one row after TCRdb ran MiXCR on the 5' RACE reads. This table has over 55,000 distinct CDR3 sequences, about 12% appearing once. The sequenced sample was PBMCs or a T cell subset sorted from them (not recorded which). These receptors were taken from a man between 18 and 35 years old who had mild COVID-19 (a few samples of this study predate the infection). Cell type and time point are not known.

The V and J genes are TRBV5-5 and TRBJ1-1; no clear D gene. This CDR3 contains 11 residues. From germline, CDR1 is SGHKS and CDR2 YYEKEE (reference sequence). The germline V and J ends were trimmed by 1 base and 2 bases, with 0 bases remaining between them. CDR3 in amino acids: CASSLNTEAFF. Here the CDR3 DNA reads TGTGCCAGCAGCTTGAACACTGAAGCTTTCTTT.

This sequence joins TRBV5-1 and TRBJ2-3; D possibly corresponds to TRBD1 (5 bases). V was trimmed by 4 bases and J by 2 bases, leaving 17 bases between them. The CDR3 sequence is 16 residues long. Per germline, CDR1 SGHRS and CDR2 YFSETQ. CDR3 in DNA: TGCGCCAGCAGCCCCGGCGATGGGGCCCTCACAGATACGCAGTATTTT. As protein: CASSPGDGALTDTQYF. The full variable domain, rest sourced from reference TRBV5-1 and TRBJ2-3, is KAGVTQTPRYLIKTRGQQVTLSCSPISGHRSVSWYQQTPGQGLQFLFEYFSETQRNKGNFPGRFSGRQFSNSRSEMNVSTLELGDSALYLCASSPGDGALTDTQYFGPGTRLTVL.

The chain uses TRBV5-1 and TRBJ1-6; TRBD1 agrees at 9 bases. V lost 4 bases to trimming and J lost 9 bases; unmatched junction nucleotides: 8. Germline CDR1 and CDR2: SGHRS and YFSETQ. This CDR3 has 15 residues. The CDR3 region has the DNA TGCGCCAGCAGCGACCGAACAGGGGGCGTTTCACCCCTCCACTTT. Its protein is CASSDRTGGVSPLHF.

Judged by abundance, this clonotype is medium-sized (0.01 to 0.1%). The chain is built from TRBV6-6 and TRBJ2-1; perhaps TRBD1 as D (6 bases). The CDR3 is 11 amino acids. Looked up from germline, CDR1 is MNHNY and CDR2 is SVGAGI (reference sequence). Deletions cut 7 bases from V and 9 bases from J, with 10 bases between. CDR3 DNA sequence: TGTGCCAGCACCGAAGGGGGTGAGCAGTTCTTC. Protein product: CASTEGGEQFF.

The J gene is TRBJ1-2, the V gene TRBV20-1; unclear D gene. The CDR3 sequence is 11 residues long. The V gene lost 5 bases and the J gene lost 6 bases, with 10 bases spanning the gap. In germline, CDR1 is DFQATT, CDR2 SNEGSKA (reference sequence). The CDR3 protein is CSAVLFDGYTF. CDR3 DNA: TGCAGTGCTGTTTTGTTCGATGGCTACACCTTC.

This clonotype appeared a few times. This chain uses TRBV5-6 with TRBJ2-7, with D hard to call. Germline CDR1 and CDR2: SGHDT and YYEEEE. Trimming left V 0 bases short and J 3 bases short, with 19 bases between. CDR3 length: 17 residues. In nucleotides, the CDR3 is TGTGCCAGCAGCTTGGGGGTCGGCTCCACCTCGATCTACGAGCAGTACGTC. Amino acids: CASSLGVGSTSIYEQYV.

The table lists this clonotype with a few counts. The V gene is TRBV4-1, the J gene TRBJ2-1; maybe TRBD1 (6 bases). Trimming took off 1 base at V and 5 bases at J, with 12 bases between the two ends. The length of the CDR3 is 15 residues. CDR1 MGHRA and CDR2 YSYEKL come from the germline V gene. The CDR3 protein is CASSQGHGTNNEQFF. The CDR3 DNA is TGCGCCAGCAGCCAAGGCCACGGGACAAACAATGAGCAGTTCTTC.

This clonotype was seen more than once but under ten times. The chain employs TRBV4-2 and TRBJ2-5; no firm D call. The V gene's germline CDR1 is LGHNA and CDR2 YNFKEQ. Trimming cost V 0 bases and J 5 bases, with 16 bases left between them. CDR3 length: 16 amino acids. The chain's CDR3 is CASSQEGRIPHETQYF. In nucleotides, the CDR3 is TGTGCCAGCAGCCAAGAGGGCCGGATCCCACACGAGACCCAGTACTTC.